The 2 T cell receptor beta chains presented below share a single source sample, sequenced in a study of CD4 T cells in relation to SARS-CoV-2 and coronaviruses. The repertoire was sequenced with immunoSEQ multiplex PCR; TCRdb's copy has only in-frame clones and lacks some. The sample has 65,000 or so clones, over 90% seen once. Unexposed donor CD4+ T cells date from about 2011-2018, before the COVID-19 pandemic. Material: naive CD4+ T cells from PBMCs. Indicated subset: naive CD4+ T cells isolated by negative enrichment. The receptors were gathered from a human donor in good health.

The rearrangement joins TRBV11-2 to TRBJ1-4; D ambiguous. The germline CDR1 and CDR2 sequences are SGHAT and FQNNGV. V shed 5 bases and J shed 4 bases, with 14 bases lying between them. CDR3 length equals 15 residues. The CDR3 here is CASSTLGTGNEKLFF. The CDR3 nucleotides are TGTGCCAGCAGCACCCTTGGTACGGGTAATGAAAAACTGTTTTTT.

V is TRBV7-9 and J is TRBJ1-2; D may be TRBD1 (5 bases). The V and J ends lost 1 base and 2 bases respectively, with 20 bases between them. Germline values: CDR1 SEHNR, CDR2 FQNEAQ (reference sequence). This CDR3 has 18 residues. For the CDR3, the DNA is TGTGCCAGCAGCTTAGGGGTCCGGTGGGACGGAAAAAACTATGGCTACACCTTC. It codes for CASSLGVRWDGKNYGYTF.